The T cell receptor beta chain under discussion was sequenced for a study of T cell repertoires in cytomegalovirus infection. TCRdb used MiXCR to reprocess the reads, holding one entry per CDR3 protein. The sample has approximately 290,000 distinct CDR3 sequences, about 23% seen once; the top ten hold 14%. This clonotype was seen ten or more times. The V and J ends lost 4 bases and 2 bases respectively, with 11 bases between them. Germline CDR1 is SGHTA and CDR2 is FQGNSA. This CDR3 contains 14 residues. The chain joins TRBV7-2 to TRBJ2-5; possibly TRBD1 for D (6 bases). The specimen sequenced was PBMCs. The source of this sequence is a human donor in good health (CMV status not recorded). Some clones in this sample may be carry-over from other donors' samples. CDR3 sequence reads: CASSSDRFQETQYF. Written as DNA, the CDR3 is TGTGCCAGCAGCTCAGACAGGTTTCAAGAGACCCAGTACTTC.